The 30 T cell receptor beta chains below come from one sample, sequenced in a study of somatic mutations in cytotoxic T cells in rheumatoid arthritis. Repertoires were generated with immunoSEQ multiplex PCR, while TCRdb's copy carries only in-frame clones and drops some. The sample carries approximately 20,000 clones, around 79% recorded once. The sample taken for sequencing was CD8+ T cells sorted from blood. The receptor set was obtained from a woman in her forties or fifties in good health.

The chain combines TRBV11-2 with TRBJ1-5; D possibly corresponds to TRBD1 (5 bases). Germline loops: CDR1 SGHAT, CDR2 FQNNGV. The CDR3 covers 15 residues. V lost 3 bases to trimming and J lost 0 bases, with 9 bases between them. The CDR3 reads CASSLGTDSNQPQHF. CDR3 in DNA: TGTGCCAGCAGCTTGGGGACGGATAGCAATCAGCCCCAGCATTTT.

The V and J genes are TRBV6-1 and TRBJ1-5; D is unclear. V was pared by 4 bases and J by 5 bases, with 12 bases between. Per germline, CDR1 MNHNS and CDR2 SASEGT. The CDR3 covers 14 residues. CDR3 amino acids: CASSGPRGHQPQHF. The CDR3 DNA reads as TGTGCCAGCAGTGGCCCCCGAGGGCATCAGCCCCAGCATTTT.

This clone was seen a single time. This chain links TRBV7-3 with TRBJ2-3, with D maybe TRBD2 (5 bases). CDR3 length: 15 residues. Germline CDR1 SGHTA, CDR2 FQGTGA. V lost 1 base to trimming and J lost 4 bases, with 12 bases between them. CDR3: CASSLKGGQADTQYF. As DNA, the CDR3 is TGTGCCAGCAGCTTAAAAGGAGGTCAGGCAGATACGCAGTATTTT.

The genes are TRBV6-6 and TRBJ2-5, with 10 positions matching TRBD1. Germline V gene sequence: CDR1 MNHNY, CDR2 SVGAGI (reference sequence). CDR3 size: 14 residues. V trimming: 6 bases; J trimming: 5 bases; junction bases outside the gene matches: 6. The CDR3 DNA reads TGTGCCAGCAGCCTCGGGACAGGGGTCGAGACCCAGTACTTC. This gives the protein CASSLGTGVETQYF.

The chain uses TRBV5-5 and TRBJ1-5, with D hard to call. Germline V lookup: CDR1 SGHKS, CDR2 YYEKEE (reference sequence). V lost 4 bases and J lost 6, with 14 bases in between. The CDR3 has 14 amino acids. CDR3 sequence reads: CASSLGTAGQPQHF. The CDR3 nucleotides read TGTGCCAGCAGCCTAGGAACTGCGGGTCAGCCCCAGCATTTT.

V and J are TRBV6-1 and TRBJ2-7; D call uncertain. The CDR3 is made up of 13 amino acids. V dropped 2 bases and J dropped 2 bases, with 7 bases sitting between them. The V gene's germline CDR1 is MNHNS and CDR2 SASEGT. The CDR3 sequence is CASSESLPYEQYF. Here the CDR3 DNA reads TGTGCCAGCAGTGAAAGTCTTCCCTACGAGCAGTACTTC.

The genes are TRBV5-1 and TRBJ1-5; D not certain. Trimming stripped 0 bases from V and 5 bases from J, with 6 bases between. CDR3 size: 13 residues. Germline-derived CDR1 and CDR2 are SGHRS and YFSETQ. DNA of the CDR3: TGCGCCAGCAGCTTGGGAAGGGATCAGCCCCAGCATTTT. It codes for CASSLGRDQPQHF.

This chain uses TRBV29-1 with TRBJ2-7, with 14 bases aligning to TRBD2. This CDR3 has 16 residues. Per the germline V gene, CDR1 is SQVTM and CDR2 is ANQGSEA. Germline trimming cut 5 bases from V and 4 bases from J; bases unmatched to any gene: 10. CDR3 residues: CSVRTSGRTAVYEQYF. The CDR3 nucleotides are TGCAGCGTTCGGACTAGCGGGAGGACGGCGGTTTACGAGCAGTACTTC.

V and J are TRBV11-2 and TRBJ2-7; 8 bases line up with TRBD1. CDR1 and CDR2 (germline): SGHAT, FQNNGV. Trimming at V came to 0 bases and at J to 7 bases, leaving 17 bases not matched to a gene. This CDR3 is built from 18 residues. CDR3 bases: TGTGCCAGCAGCTTAGATGGTTACCTAGGACAGGGTCATTGGGAGCAGTACTTC. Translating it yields CASSLDGYLGQGHWEQYF.

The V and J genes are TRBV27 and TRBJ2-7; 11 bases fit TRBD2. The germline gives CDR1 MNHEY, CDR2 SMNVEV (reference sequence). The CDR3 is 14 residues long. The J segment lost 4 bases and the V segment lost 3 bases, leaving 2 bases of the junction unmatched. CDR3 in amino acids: CASSFTSGSYEQYF. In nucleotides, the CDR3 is TGTGCCAGCAGTTTTACTAGCGGGAGTTACGAGCAGTACTTC.

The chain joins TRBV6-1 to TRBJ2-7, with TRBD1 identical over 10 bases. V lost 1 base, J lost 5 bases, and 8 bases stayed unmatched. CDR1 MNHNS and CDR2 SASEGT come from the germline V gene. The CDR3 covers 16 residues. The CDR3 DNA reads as TGTGCCAGCAGTGAAGATGGGGGGACAGGGGCCCACGAGCAGTACTTC. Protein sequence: CASSEDGGTGAHEQYF.

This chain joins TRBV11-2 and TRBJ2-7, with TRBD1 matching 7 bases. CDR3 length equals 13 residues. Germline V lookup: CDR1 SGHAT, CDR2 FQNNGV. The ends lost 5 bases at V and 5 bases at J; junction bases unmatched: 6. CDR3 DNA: TGTGCCAGCAGCCCAAAGACAGGGCACGAGCAGTACTTC. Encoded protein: CASSPKTGHEQYF. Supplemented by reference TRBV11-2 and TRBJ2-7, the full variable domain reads EAGVAQSPRYKIIEKRQSVAFWCNPISGHATLYWYQQILGQGPKLLIQFQNNGVVDDSQLPKDRFSAERLKGVDSTLKIQPAKLEDSAVYLCASSPKTGHEQYFGPGTRLTVT.

Written as DNA, the CDR3 is TGTGCCAGCAGTGAAGCAGAGGGGGCCCCAGATACGCAGTATTTT. Protein product: CASSEAEGAPDTQYF. The rearrangement joins TRBV6-1 to TRBJ2-3, with 7 bases lining up with TRBD1. Germline loops: CDR1 MNHNS, CDR2 SASEGT. V lost 0 bases to trimming and J lost 4 bases; unmatched junction nucleotides: 4. There are 15 residues in the CDR3.

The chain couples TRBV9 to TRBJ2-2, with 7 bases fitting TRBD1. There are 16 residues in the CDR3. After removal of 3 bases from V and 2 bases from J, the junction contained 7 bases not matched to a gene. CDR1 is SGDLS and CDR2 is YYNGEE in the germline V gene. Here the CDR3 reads CASSAYGTENTGELFF. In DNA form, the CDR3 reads TGTGCCAGCAGCGCCTACGGGACAGAAAACACCGGGGAGCTGTTTTTT.

CDR3 coding DNA: TGTGCCAGCAGACCCGAGGGGGAAATGATGGAGCAGTTCTTC. It codes for CASRPEGEMMEQFF. J is TRBJ2-1 and V is TRBV2; perhaps TRBD1 as D (6 bases). The ends were cut back, 6 bases at V and 10 bases at J, with 19 bases in the middle. The length of the CDR3 is 14 residues. The germline CDR1 and CDR2 sequences are SNHLY and FYNNEI.

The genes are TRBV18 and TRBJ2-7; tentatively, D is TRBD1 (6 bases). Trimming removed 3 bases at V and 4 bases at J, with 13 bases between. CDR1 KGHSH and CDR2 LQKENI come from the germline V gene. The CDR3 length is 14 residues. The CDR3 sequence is CASSPPSRGYEQYF. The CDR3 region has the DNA TGTGCCAGCTCACCTCCGAGCAGGGGTTACGAGCAGTACTTC.

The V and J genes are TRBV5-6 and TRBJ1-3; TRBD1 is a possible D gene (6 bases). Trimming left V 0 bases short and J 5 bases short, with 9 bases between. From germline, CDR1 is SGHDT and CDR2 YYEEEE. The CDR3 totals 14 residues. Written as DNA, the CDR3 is TGTGCCAGCAGCTTGGGGCAGGGGCGAAACACCATATATTTT. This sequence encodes CASSLGQGRNTIYF.

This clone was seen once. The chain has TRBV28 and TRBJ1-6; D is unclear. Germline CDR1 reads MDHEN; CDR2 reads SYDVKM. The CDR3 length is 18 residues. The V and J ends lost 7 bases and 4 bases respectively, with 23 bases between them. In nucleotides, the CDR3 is TGTGCCAGCACCCCCGGTCCACCGCCATATAAGTATAATTCACCCCTCCACTTT. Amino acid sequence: CASTPGPPPYKYNSPLHF.

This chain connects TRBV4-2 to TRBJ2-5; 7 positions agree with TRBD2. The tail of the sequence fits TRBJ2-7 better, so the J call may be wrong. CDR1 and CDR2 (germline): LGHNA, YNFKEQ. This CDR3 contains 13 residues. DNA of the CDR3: TGTGCCAGCAGCCCCGGGACTATCTACGAGCAGTACTTC. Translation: CASSPGTIYEQYF.

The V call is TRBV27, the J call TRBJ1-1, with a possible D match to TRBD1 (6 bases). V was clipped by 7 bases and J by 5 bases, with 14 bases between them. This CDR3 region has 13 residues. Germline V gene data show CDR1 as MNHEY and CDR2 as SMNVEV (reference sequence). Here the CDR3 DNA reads TGTGCCAGCACCTTGGGGGGGCTGACTGAAGCTTTCTTT. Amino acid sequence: CASTLGGLTEAFF.

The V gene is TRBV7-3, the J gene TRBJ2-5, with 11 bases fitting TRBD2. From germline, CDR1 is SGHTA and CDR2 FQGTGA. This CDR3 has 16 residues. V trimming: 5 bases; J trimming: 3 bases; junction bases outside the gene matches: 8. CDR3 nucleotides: TGTGCCAGCAGCGCCCTAGCGGGGGGCTTGAAAGAGACCCAGTACTTC. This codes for CASSALAGGLKETQYF.

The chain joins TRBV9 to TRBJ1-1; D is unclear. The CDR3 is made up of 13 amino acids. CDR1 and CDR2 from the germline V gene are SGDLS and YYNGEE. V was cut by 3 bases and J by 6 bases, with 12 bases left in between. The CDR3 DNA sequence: TGTGCCAGCAGCGGGACCGCGGCTTCTGAAGCTTTCTTT. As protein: CASSGTAASEAFF. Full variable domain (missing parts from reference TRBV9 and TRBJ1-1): DSGVTQTPKHLITATGQRVTLRCSPRSGDLSVYWYQQSLDQGLQFLIQYYNGEERAKGNILERFSAQQFPDLHSELNLSSLELGDSALYFCASSGTAASEAFFGQGTRLTVV.

This chain's CDR3 is CASSHPQGASYEQYF. CDR3 DNA sequence: TGCGCCAGCAGCCACCCACAGGGGGCATCCTACGAGCAGTACTTC. V usage is TRBV4-1 and J usage is TRBJ2-7; 9 positions match TRBD1. This CDR3 is 15 amino acids long. In germline, CDR1 is MGHRA, CDR2 YSYEKL. With V trimmed by 3 bases and J by 1 base, 4 bases remained unmatched.

In nucleotides, the CDR3 is TGTGCCAGCAGCGGAACAGATGATGGCTACACCTTC. Protein sequence: CASSGTDDGYTF. This chain joins TRBV2 and TRBJ1-2; D remains ambiguous. The CDR3 extends over 12 amino acids. V was shortened by 6 bases and J by 6 bases, with 11 bases between the two germline ends. Looked up from germline, CDR1 is SNHLY and CDR2 is FYNNEI.

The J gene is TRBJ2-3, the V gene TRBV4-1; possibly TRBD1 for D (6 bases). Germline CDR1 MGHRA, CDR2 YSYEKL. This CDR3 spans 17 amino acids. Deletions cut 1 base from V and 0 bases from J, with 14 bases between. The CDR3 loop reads CASSQVGGRGSTDTQYF. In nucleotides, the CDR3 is TGCGCCAGCAGCCAAGTTGGGGGCAGGGGAAGCACAGATACGCAGTATTTT.

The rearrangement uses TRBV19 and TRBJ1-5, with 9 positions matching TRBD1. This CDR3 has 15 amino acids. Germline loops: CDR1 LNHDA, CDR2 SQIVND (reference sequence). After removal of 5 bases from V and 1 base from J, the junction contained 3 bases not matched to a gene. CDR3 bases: TGTGCCAGTAGTCCGGGGACAGGGAGCAATCAGCCCCAGCATTTT. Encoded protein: CASSPGTGSNQPQHF.

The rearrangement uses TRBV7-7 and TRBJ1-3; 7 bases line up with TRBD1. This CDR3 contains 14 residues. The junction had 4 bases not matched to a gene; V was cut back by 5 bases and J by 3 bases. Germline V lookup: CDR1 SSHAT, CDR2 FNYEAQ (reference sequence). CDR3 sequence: CASSPGGFGNTIYF. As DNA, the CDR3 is TGTGCCAGCAGCCCAGGGGGGTTTGGAAACACCATATATTTT.

The CDR3 protein is CASSPRGYYGYTF. In DNA, the CDR3 is TGTGCCAGCAGTCCCCGGGGATATTATGGCTACACCTTC. This chain links TRBV27 with TRBJ1-2; D uncertain. The CDR3 covers 13 residues. CDR1 MNHEY and CDR2 SMNVEV come from the germline V gene (reference sequence). The V and J ends lost 5 bases and 5 bases respectively, with 12 bases between them.

The CDR3 region has the DNA TGTGCCGGCTCGGGGCCCGGCCAGGAGACCCAGTACTTC. Translating it yields CAGSGPGQETQYF. This sequence joins TRBV10-3 and TRBJ2-5; D assignment may be TRBD1 or TRBD2 (5 bases each). The V end lost 11 bases, the J end lost 5 bases, and 18 bases lay between the germline ends. Germline V gene data show CDR1 as ENHRY and CDR2 as SYGVKD. This CDR3 contains 13 residues.

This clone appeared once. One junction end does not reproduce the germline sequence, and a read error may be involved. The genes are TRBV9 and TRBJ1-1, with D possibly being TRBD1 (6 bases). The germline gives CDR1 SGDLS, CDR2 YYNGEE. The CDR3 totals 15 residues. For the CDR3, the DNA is TGTGCCAGCAGAGTAGTTGCAGGGGCATATACTGAAGCTTTCTTT. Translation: CASRVVAGAYTEAFF.